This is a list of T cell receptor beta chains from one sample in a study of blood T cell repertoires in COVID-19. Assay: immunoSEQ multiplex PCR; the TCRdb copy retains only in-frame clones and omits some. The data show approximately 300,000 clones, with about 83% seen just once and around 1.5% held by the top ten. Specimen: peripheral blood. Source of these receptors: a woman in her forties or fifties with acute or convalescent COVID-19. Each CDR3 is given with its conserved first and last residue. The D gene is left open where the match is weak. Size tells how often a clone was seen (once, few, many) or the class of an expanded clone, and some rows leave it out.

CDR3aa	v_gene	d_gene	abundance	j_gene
CAWSVRLAGGGELFF	TRBV30	TRBD2	NA	TRBJ2-2
CASSRWGENTEAFF	TRBV18	NA	NA	TRBJ1-1
CASSIARGANVLTF	TRBV19	NA	NA	TRBJ2-6
CASSLTDRASYEQYF	TRBV27	TRBD1	NA	TRBJ2-7
CASSPADPSYEQYF	TRBV7-2	NA	NA	TRBJ2-7
CAIDRATGETQYF	TRBV10-3	TRBD1	NA	TRBJ2-5
CASSTTTGNEQFF	TRBV7-3	NA	NA	TRBJ2-1
CASSETFRLAGLNTGELFF	TRBV10-1	TRBD2	NA	TRBJ2-2
CASSYRQVSYEQYF	TRBV18	NA	once	TRBJ2-7
CASTPWRYEQYF	TRBV25-1	NA	once	TRBJ2-7
CASSVQGARNSPLHF	TRBV9	TRBD1	NA	TRBJ1-6
CASSYSRRRGGGYTF	TRBV6-5	NA	once	TRBJ1-2
CASSSNRQITNYGYTF	TRBV7-9	NA	NA	TRBJ1-2
CASSVRGLADTQYF	TRBV7-2	TRBD1	NA	TRBJ2-3
CASSLAGGEQYF	TRBV28	TRBD1	NA	TRBJ2-7
CASSELAGGPYEQYF	TRBV19	TRBD2	once	TRBJ2-7
CASSLGTATVNSNQPQHF	TRBV7-9	NA	NA	TRBJ1-5